One and the same sample provided the 15 T cell receptor beta chains below, sequenced in a study of blood T cell repertoires in COVID-19. The assay was immunoSEQ multiplex PCR, and TCRdb's table has in-frame clones only and misses some. The data contain 300,000 to 350,000 clones, 80% to 90% of them seen just once; the ten biggest clones take up approximately 4.4%. The specimen was PBMCs or T cells enriched from blood (not recorded which). The origin of the receptors is a woman in her forties with acute COVID-19.

V usage is TRBV7-2 and J usage is TRBJ1-2; 8 bases fit TRBD1. CDR3 length: 13 amino acids. V dropped 5 bases and J dropped 14; count of bases not matched to a gene: 13. Germline CDR1 is SGHTA and CDR2 is FQGNSA. This CDR3 is CASSTGQGGMMTF. The CDR3 nucleotides are TGTGCCAGCAGCACCGGACAGGGAGGCATGATGACCTTC.

The chain joins TRBV7-2 to TRBJ2-7; 13 bases map to TRBD2. J gave up 0 bases and V 4 bases, and 6 bases lay outside the gene matches. In germline, CDR1 is SGHTA, CDR2 FQGNSA. The CDR3 is 17 residues long. The DNA of the CDR3 is TGTGCCAGCAGCTACACCGGGACTAGCGGGGTCTCCTACGAGCAGTACTTC. The encoded protein is CASSYTGTSGVSYEQYF.

The chain is built from TRBV4-3 and TRBJ2-1; 15 nucleotides line up with TRBD2. V was clipped by 4 bases and J by 8 bases; unmatched bases: 6. Germline V gene data show CDR1 as LGHNA and CDR2 as YSLEER. The CDR3 spans 16 residues. The CDR3 loop is CASSRSGTSGGYEQFF. The CDR3 nucleotides are TGCGCCAGCAGCCGATCCGGGACTAGCGGGGGGTATGAGCAGTTCTTC.

This chain connects TRBV14 to TRBJ1-2; 7 bases line up with TRBD1. Germline loops: CDR1 SGHDN, CDR2 FVKESK. The trim removed 5 bases at V and 4 bases at J, leaving 10 bases unmatched. This CDR3 is 15 amino acids long. The CDR3 DNA reads as TGTGCCAGCAGCTCAGCCCTGACAGGGAGCTATGGCTACACCTTC. It codes for CASSSALTGSYGYTF.

CDR3 DNA sequence: TGTGCCAGCAGCCAAGAAAGCGGGAGTTCCTATGAGCAGTTCTTC. Its protein is CASSQESGSSYEQFF. The V gene is TRBV4-2, the J gene TRBJ2-1; 8 positions agree with TRBD2. This CDR3 region has 15 residues. V shed 0 bases and J 8 bases; nucleotides not matched to a gene: 6. Germline V gene lookup returns CDR1 LGHNA and CDR2 YNFKEQ.

The chain employs TRBV6-2 or TRBV6-3 and TRBJ2-3, with 15 bases fitting TRBD2. CDR1 MNHEY and CDR2 SVGEGT come from the germline V gene. The CDR3 length is 20 residues. The ends lost 0 bases at V and 8 bases at J; junction bases unmatched: 15. CDR3 region: CASSYSRPGLAGGPRGTQYF. The CDR3 DNA follows: TGTGCCAGCAGTTACTCAAGACCGGGACTAGCGGGAGGCCCCAGGGGTACGCAGTATTTT.

The chain recombines TRBV15 with TRBJ2-1, with D possibly matching TRBD1 (6 bases). Trimming took 0 bases from V and 8 from J, leaving 11 bases between them. This CDR3 comprises 14 residues. CDR1 and CDR2 (germline): LNHNV, YYDKDF (reference sequence). The CDR3, as DNA: TGTGCCACCAGCAGAGATCCTGGGGGCTATGAGCAGTTCTTC. Translation gives CATSRDPGGYEQFF.

The rearrangement links TRBV5-6 to TRBJ2-3; D is unclear. V lost 4 bases and J lost 0, with 12 bases in between. The CDR3 contains 15 residues. The germline V gene has CDR1 SGHDT and CDR2 YYEEEE. CDR3 residues: CASSPLPKSTDTQYF. Here the CDR3 DNA reads TGTGCCAGCAGCCCCCTCCCTAAGAGCACAGATACGCAGTATTTT.

V is TRBV29-1 and J is TRBJ1-1; no firm D call. The germline V and J ends were trimmed by 5 bases and 5 bases, with 12 bases remaining between them. CDR1 is SQVTM and CDR2 is ANQGSEA in the germline V gene. This CDR3 spans 12 amino acids. Here the CDR3 DNA reads TGCAGCGTTAGAAGCCCGGGGACTGAAGCTTTCTTT. The encoded protein is CSVRSPGTEAFF. The variable domain in full, with the rest retrieved from reference TRBV29-1 and TRBJ1-1, is SAVISQKPSRDICQRGTSLTIQCQVDSQVTMMFWYRQQPGQSLTLIATANQGSEATYESGFVIDKFPISRPNLTFSTLTVSNMSPEDSSIYLCSVRSPGTEAFFGQGTRLTVV.

The chain is built from TRBV15 and TRBJ1-2; 7 positions agree with TRBD1. There are 13 residues in the CDR3. Germline V CDR1 and CDR2: LNHNV, YYDKDF (reference sequence). The trim removed 1 base at V and 8 bases at J, leaving 4 bases unmatched. As DNA, the CDR3 is TGTGCCACCAGCAGAGGACAGGGCGGAGGCTACACCTTC. Its translation: CATSRGQGGGYTF.

The J gene is TRBJ2-7, the V gene TRBV6-2 or TRBV6-3; TRBD1 agrees at 7 bases. The length of the CDR3 is 17 residues. The germline gives CDR1 MNHEY, CDR2 SVGEGT. Trimming cost V 4 bases and J 1 base; bases outside gene matches: 13. CDR3 in amino acids: CASSLSQRDSWSYEQYF. In nucleotides, the CDR3 is TGTGCCAGCAGTTTATCGCAGAGGGACAGCTGGTCCTACGAGCAGTACTTC.

In the case of this clone: Possible read error: a much larger clone is one base away. This CDR3 is also generated by other DNA sequences in the sample. This chain connects TRBV7-2 to TRBJ2-7; 8 nucleotides match TRBD1. Germline V gives CDR1 SGHTA, CDR2 FQGNSA. With V trimmed by 4 bases and J by 7 bases, 12 bases remained unmatched. The CDR3 sequence is 15 residues long. DNA for the CDR3: TGTGCCAGCAGCTCCTTTGGACAGGGAAGGGCTGAGCAGTACTTC. It codes for CASSSFGQGRAEQYF.

Here the CDR3 DNA reads TGTGCCAGCAGCTCCCTTGGCGGGAGCTCCTACAATGAGCAGTTCTTC. Protein sequence: CASSSLGGSSYNEQFF. The chain is built from TRBV11-2 and TRBJ2-1; the match to TRBD2 covers 7 bases. There are 16 residues in the CDR3. Germline lookup yields CDR1 SGHAT and CDR2 FQNNGV. Trimming at V came to 4 bases and at J to 0 bases, leaving 6 bases not matched to a gene. The full variable domain, completed using reference TRBV11-2 and TRBJ2-1, is EAGVAQSPRYKIIEKRQSVAFWCNPISGHATLYWYQQILGQGPKLLIQFQNNGVVDDSQLPKDRFSAERLKGVDSTLKIQPAKLEDSAVYLCASSSLGGSSYNEQFFGPGTRLTVL.

This clone has just a few counts. The gene calls are TRBV7-9 and TRBJ2-7; D may be TRBD2 (5 bases). Germline V gene data show CDR1 as SEHNR and CDR2 as FQNEAQ (reference sequence). This CDR3 spans 14 amino acids. V lost 1 base and J 4 bases, leaving 11 bases between the germline ends. The CDR3 reads CASSLDLKRYEQYF. The CDR3 nucleotides read TGTGCCAGCAGCTTAGACCTCAAGCGGTACGAGCAGTACTTC.

CDR3 protein: CASSLGRGDTQYF. CDR3 bases: TGTGCCAGCAGCTTAGGGCGCGGAGATACGCAGTATTTT. The V and J genes are TRBV11-2 and TRBJ2-3; D remains unclear. This CDR3 spans 13 amino acids. The V end lost 1 base, the J end lost 5 bases, and 7 bases lay between the germline ends. Germline V gene lookup returns CDR1 SGHAT and CDR2 FQNNGV.